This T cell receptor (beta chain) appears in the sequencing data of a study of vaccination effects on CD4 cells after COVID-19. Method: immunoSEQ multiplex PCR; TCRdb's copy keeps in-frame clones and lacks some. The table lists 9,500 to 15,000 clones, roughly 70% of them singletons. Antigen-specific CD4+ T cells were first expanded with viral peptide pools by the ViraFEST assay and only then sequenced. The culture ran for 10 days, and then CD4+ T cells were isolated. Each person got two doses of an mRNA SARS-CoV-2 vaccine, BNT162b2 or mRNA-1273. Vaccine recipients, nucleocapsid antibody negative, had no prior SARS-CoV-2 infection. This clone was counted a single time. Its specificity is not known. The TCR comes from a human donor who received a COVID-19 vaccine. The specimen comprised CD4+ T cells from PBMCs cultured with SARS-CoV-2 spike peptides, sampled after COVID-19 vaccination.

CDR3 residues: CASSVTGQMNTEAFF. In nucleotides, the CDR3 is TGTGCCAGCAGCGTCACGGGACAGATGAACACTGAAGCTTTCTTT. The chain is built from TRBV9 and TRBJ1-1, with TRBD1 matching 7 bases. Germline lookup yields CDR1 SGDLS and CDR2 YYNGEE. The CDR3 contains 15 residues. With V trimmed by 2 bases and J by 0 bases, 4 bases remained unmatched.